This T cell receptor beta chain was sequenced during a study of regulatory T cells in long-lasting Graves disease. Whole-study findings and limits: Newly diagnosed patients shared about a thousand public clonotypes; persistent patients shared more than 2,500. Patients with persistent disease showed a bias toward TRBV28, TRBJ1-2 and TRBJ2-5.

The V end lost 1 base, the J end lost 0 bases, and 4 bases lay between the germline ends. Germline V gene data show CDR1 as SGHAT and CDR2 as FQNNGV. CDR3 length equals 14 residues. This clonotype has at least ten counts. What it recognizes is unknown. Time point indicated: newly diagnosed GD, antithyroid drugs for less than 3 months. PBMC-extracted RNA yielded the TCR library. In building TCR beta libraries, iRepertoire HTBI primers were used together with Arm-PCR of CDR3 regions. Authors' analysis steps: Overall, samples carried more than 55 TRBV and 14 TRBJ segments. TCRdb ran MiXCR on the multiplex PCR reads and lists one entry per CDR3 protein. It is TCRdb's table, rather than the study itself, that gives the V and J calls and clone size. This sample yields around 400,000 distinct CDR3 sequences, of which roughly a sixth are seen a single time; roughly 20% belongs to the top ten.

The source material was peripheral blood mononuclear cells (PBMCs), sampled at new diagnosis, from a patient treated with antithyroid drugs. This chain links TRBV11-2 with TRBJ2-4; D is unresolved. The clonotype comes from a female donor with Graves disease. The CDR3 loop is CASSLGTAKNIQYF. The CDR3 DNA reads TGTGCCAGCAGCTTAGGGACAGCCAAAAACATTCAGTACTTC.